These 32 T cell receptor beta chains originate from one sample sequenced in a study of T-cell memory formation after mild COVID-19. One entry per CDR3 protein results from TCRdb running MiXCR on the 5' RACE reads. The sample yields roughly 250,000 distinct CDR3 sequences, around 15% seen once. The sequencing input was PBMCs or a T cell subset sorted from them (not recorded which). These receptor sequences come from a man aged 18 to 30 who had mild COVID-19 (a few samples of this study predate the infection). Cell type and time point are not known.

This clonotype was counted a few times. The chain couples TRBV6-1 to TRBJ2-3; the D gene could be TRBD1 or TRBD2 (5 bases each). V was clipped by 1 base and J by 6 bases, with 20 bases between them. Germline-derived CDR1 and CDR2 are MNHNS and SASEGT. This CDR3 region has 17 residues. CDR3 amino acids: CASSEVARGPLGDTQYF. Here the CDR3 DNA reads TGTGCCAGCAGTGAAGTAGCGAGGGGCCCCCTTGGGGATACGCAGTATTTT.

CDR3 loop: CASSYLTGAADTQYF. The CDR3 DNA is TGTGCCAGCAGTTACCTGACAGGGGCGGCAGATACGCAGTATTTT. The V call is TRBV6-2 or TRBV6-3, the J call TRBJ2-3; TRBD1 matches at 8 bases. The CDR3 has 15 amino acids. V was clipped by 2 bases and J by 4 bases; unmatched bases: 5. Germline V gene lookup returns CDR1 MNHEY and CDR2 SVGEGT.

In this sample, this clonotype turned up a few times. The rearrangement uses TRBV29-1 and TRBJ2-6; D may be TRBD1 (5 bases). The V gene's germline CDR1 is SQVTM and CDR2 ANQGSEA. There are 13 residues in the CDR3. The V end was cut by 8 bases, the J end by 2 bases, with 10 bases between. CDR3 nucleotides: TGCAGCTTCCAGGGTACTGGGGCCAACGTCCTGACTTTC. Encoded protein: CSFQGTGANVLTF.

The chain has TRBV20-1 and TRBJ1-1; no definite D call. V was shortened by 0 bases and J by 5 bases, with 10 bases between the two germline ends. The germline gives CDR1 DFQATT, CDR2 SNEGSKA (reference sequence). The CDR3 runs 13 residues. The CDR3 DNA reads TGCAGTGCTAGAGATCTGGTGGGGACTGAAGCTTTCTTT. It is translated as CSARDLVGTEAFF.

In its sample, this clonotype was seen a few times. The chain carries TRBV7-9 and TRBJ2-4; TRBD1 might be the D (5 bases). This CDR3 has 12 residues. V was shortened by 2 bases and J by 6 bases, with 5 bases between the two germline ends. From germline, CDR1 is SEHNR and CDR2 FQNEAQ (reference sequence). As DNA, the CDR3 is TGTGCCAGCAGCTTAAGGGGAAACATTCAGTACTTC. It translates to CASSLRGNIQYF.

The chain combines TRBV11-2 with TRBJ2-1; D not resolved. This CDR3 comprises 12 residues. Germline assignment: CDR1 SGHAT and CDR2 FQNNGV. The V end lost 7 bases, the J end lost 8 bases, and 12 bases lay between the germline ends. Here the CDR3 DNA reads TGTGCCAGCACGGGTAGTGGCCATGAGCAGTTCTTC. Its translation: CASTGSGHEQFF.

This clonotype has a handful of counts. The chain links TRBV7-2 to TRBJ1-3; no clear D. Germline assignment: CDR1 SGHTA and CDR2 FQGNSA. The CDR3 extends over 15 amino acids. Trimming took 1 base from V and 2 from J, leaving 9 bases between them. In DNA, the CDR3 is TGTGCCAGCAGCTTAGTGATCGATCCTGGAAACACCATATATTTT. Protein product: CASSLVIDPGNTIYF.

This clonotype was counted only a few times. The V and J genes are TRBV7-2 and TRBJ2-7, with 10 bases lining up with TRBD2. Germline trimming cut 5 bases from V and 1 base from J; bases unmatched to any gene: 5. The germline V gene encodes CDR1 SGHTA and CDR2 FQGNSA. The CDR3 is made up of 15 amino acids. The CDR3 sequence: CASSILAGDSYEQYF. DNA of the CDR3: TGTGCCAGCAGCATTCTAGCGGGGGATTCCTACGAGCAGTACTTC.

This clonotype was seen only a few times. V is TRBV20-1 and J is TRBJ2-7, with TRBD2 as a possible D gene (6 bases). There are 14 residues in the CDR3. V lost 5 bases and J 5 bases, leaving 19 bases between the germline ends. In germline, CDR1 is DFQATT, CDR2 SNEGSKA (reference sequence). CDR3 protein: CSAPRRGLADEQYF. The DNA for the CDR3 is TGCAGTGCTCCACGGCGGGGATTAGCGGACGAGCAGTACTTC.

V usage is TRBV28 and J usage is TRBJ1-1; 8 bases fit TRBD1. The V and J ends lost 6 bases and 11 bases, in that order; junction bases with no gene match: 5. This CDR3 has 11 residues. Per germline, CDR1 MDHEN and CDR2 SYDVKM. The CDR3 bases are TGTGCCAGCAGGATCCGGGACAGGGCTTTCTTT. As protein: CASRIRDRAFF.

This chain joins TRBV6-1 and TRBJ1-5, with 7 bases matching TRBD1. Trimming removed 6 bases from V and 3 bases from J; junction bases left unmatched: 2. The CDR3 is 13 amino acids. From germline, CDR1 is MNHNS and CDR2 SASEGT. The CDR3 DNA reads as TGTGCCAGCAGCGGGACAGCCAATCAGCCCCAGCATTTT. Its translation: CASSGTANQPQHF.

This chain uses TRBV5-1 with TRBJ2-5, with D tentatively TRBD1 or TRBD2 (5 bases each). From germline, CDR1 is SGHRS and CDR2 YFSETQ. The V end was cut by 0 bases, the J end by 5 bases, with 20 bases between. The CDR3 totals 17 residues. CDR3 in DNA: TGCGCCAGCAGCTTGGCCTGGGCAGGGTCTTCGGGGGAGACCCAGTACTTC. Translated: CASSLAWAGSSGETQYF.

A few counts support this clonotype. The V gene is TRBV7-2, the J gene TRBJ2-2; D possibly matches TRBD1 or TRBD2 (5 bases each). The CDR3 has 15 amino acids. CDR1 is SGHTA and CDR2 is FQGNSA in the germline V gene. V gave up 5 bases and J gave up 4 bases, with 14 bases separating them. The CDR3 DNA is TGTGCCAGCAGCCCTGGGACCCTGCTCACCGGGGAGCTGTTTTTT. Amino acids: CASSPGTLLTGELFF. Filled out from reference TRBV7-2 and TRBJ2-2, the complete variable domain reads GAGVSQSPSNKVTEKGKDVELRCDPISGHTALYWYRQSLGQGLEFLIYFQGNSAPDKSGLPSDRFSAERTGGSVSTLTIQRTQQEDSAVYLCASSPGTLLTGELFFGEGSRLTVL.

This clonotype has just a few counts. The V and J genes are TRBV7-2 and TRBJ1-1; D perhaps matches TRBD1 (6 bases). Germline values: CDR1 SGHTA, CDR2 FQGNSA. Trimming shortened V by 1 base and J by 7 bases, and 10 bases separated the two germline ends. The CDR3 extends over 13 amino acids. In DNA, the CDR3 is TGTGCCAGCAGCTTAGAGAGGGGGGGTGAAGCTTTCTTT. This translates into CASSLERGGEAFF.

V gene TRBV20-1 combines with J gene TRBJ2-7; maybe TRBD1 (5 bases). CDR3 length: 14 residues. Trimming stripped 3 bases from V and 2 bases from J, with 14 bases between. Germline values: CDR1 DFQATT, CDR2 SNEGSKA (reference sequence). The DNA for the CDR3 is TGCAGTGCTAGGGGGCCAGAAGTGGCCTACGAGCAGTACTTC. The encoded protein is CSARGPEVAYEQYF.

This chain links TRBV9 with TRBJ1-2, with a weak D call TRBD1 (6 bases). The CDR3 totals 18 residues. With 3 bases removed from V and 4 bases from J, the gap between germline ends came to 25 bases. Per the germline V gene, CDR1 is SGDLS and CDR2 is YYNGEE. The chain's CDR3 is CASSGRLTQGKSSYGYTF. The CDR3 DNA reads as TGTGCCAGCAGCGGAAGACTGACCCAGGGGAAGTCCAGCTATGGCTACACCTTC.

This clonotype was detected only a few times. The V gene is TRBV5-1, the J gene TRBJ1-6, with D unresolved. V lost 2 bases to trimming and J lost 0 bases, with 9 bases between them. Germline values: CDR1 SGHRS, CDR2 YFSETQ. The CDR3 has 16 residues. CDR3 sequence reads: CASSFGPRSYNSPLHF. As DNA, the CDR3 is TGCGCCAGCAGCTTCGGACCGCGCTCCTATAATTCACCCCTCCACTTT.

The chain recombines TRBV6-5 with TRBJ2-5; the D gene could be TRBD1 or TRBD2 (5 bases each). V was pared by 0 bases and J by 5 bases, with 16 bases between. CDR1 and CDR2 (germline): MNHEY, SVGAGI. This CDR3 is built from 16 residues. The CDR3, as DNA: TGTGCCAGCAGTTACTCGATGACTACAGGCGTTGAGACCCAGTACTTC. Protein sequence: CASSYSMTTGVETQYF.

This clonotype was found a few times. The chain employs TRBV27 and TRBJ1-1; D is undetermined. This CDR3 region has 13 residues. Germline CDR1 and CDR2: MNHEY and SMNVEV (reference sequence). V dropped 2 bases and J dropped 5 bases, with 9 bases sitting between them. As DNA, the CDR3 is TGTGCCAGCAGTTTAGTCCTGGAAACTGAAGCTTTCTTT. Protein sequence: CASSLVLETEAFF.

V and J are TRBV12-3 or TRBV12-4 and TRBJ2-3, with 10 bases identical to TRBD1. With V trimmed by 6 bases and J by 3 bases, 3 bases remained unmatched. The CDR3 consists of 14 residues. CDR3 amino acids: CASRRDRGTDTQYF. The DNA for the CDR3 is TGTGCCAGCAGGAGGGACAGGGGAACAGATACGCAGTATTTT.

This clonotype was observed a handful of times. The chain carries TRBV5-1 and TRBJ1-2; 8 nucleotides line up with TRBD1. The germline CDR1 and CDR2 sequences are SGHRS and YFSETQ. The CDR3 has 14 residues. The V gene end was trimmed by 2 bases and the J gene end by 4 bases; junction bases not matched to a gene: 4. In DNA, the CDR3 is TGCGCCAGCAGCTTCTCGGACAGGGCCTATGGCTACACCTTC. This translates into CASSFSDRAYGYTF.

The chain is built from TRBV6-4 and TRBJ1-6, with D unclear. Trimming shortened V by 2 bases and J by 10 bases, and 12 bases separated the two germline ends. This CDR3 spans 14 amino acids. Germline V gene sequence: CDR1 MRHNA, CDR2 SNTAGT. The CDR3 DNA follows: TGTGCCAGCAGTGACGGGCTCGCAGGATCACCCCTCCACTTT. Its translation is CASSDGLAGSPLHF.

This clonotype was seen a few times. The chain recombines TRBV6-5 with TRBJ1-1; D not certain. The CDR3 contains 14 residues. V was shortened by 6 bases and J by 0 bases, with 11 bases between the two germline ends. Germline CDR1 is MNHEY and CDR2 is SVGAGI. CDR3 sequence: CASRGFSVNTEAFF. The CDR3 bases are TGTGCCAGCAGAGGGTTTTCCGTGAACACTGAAGCTTTCTTT.

The chain links TRBV7-9 to TRBJ1-3; D possibly corresponds to TRBD1 (5 bases). V lost 5 bases, J lost 0 bases, and 11 bases lay in between. The CDR3 is 15 residues long. Germline assignment: CDR1 SEHNR and CDR2 FQNEAQ (reference sequence). The CDR3 loop is CASSARQNSGNTIYF. DNA for the CDR3: TGTGCCAGCAGCGCTCGACAGAACTCTGGAAACACCATATATTTT.

This clonotype was detected many times. The chain employs TRBV24-1 and TRBJ2-7; D perhaps matches TRBD1 (6 bases). V lost 4 bases and J lost 4, with 16 bases in between. This CDR3 has 15 residues. CDR1 is KGHDR and CDR2 is SFDVKD in the germline V gene. CDR3 protein: CATSDDQGNSYEQYV. The CDR3 DNA sequence: TGTGCCACCAGTGACGACCAGGGGAATTCGTACGAGCAGTACGTC.

This sequence joins TRBV5-1 and TRBJ2-5; TRBD2 aligns across 10 bases. The CDR3 has 19 amino acids. V lost 2 bases, J lost 0 bases, and 13 bases stayed unmatched. Germline V gene lookup returns CDR1 SGHRS and CDR2 YFSETQ. CDR3 coding DNA: TGCGCCAGCAGCTTCTCCCGGACTGAAGCGGGGGGGTACCAAGAGACCCAGTACTTC. Encoded protein: CASSFSRTEAGGYQETQYF.

This rearrangement joins TRBV13 to TRBJ2-1, with 10 bases matching TRBD1. CDR1 and CDR2 (germline): PRHDT, FYEKMQ (reference sequence). The CDR3 length is 16 residues. After removal of 4 bases from V and 5 bases from J, the junction contained 8 bases not matched to a gene. The CDR3 region is CASSSYRTGGHNEQFF. CDR3 bases: TGTGCCAGCAGCTCATATAGGACAGGGGGTCACAATGAGCAGTTCTTC.

The rearrangement uses TRBV6-2 or TRBV6-3 and TRBJ1-2; D is unclear. The CDR3 runs 15 residues. Germline V gene sequence: CDR1 MNHEY, CDR2 SVGEGT. The ends were cut back, 2 bases at V and 2 bases at J, with 12 bases in the middle. The CDR3 protein is CASSYVVTQNYGYTF. CDR3 in DNA: TGTGCCAGCAGTTACGTCGTGACGCAGAACTATGGCTACACCTTC.

This clonotype was counted many times. This rearrangement joins TRBV4-2 to TRBJ2-2; D uncertain. V lost 0 bases, J lost 6 bases, and 8 bases lay in between. Germline CDR1 reads LGHNA; CDR2 reads YNFKEQ. The CDR3 is made up of 14 amino acids. DNA of the CDR3: TGTGCCAGCAGCCAAGACAGGATTGCCGGGGAGCTGTTTTTT. Its protein is CASSQDRIAGELFF.

This clonotype was counted a few times. CDR3 residues: CASSYSSRNTEAFF. In DNA form, the CDR3 reads TGTGCCAGCAGTTACTCCTCCAGGAACACTGAAGCTTTCTTT. This rearrangement joins TRBV6-5 to TRBJ1-1, with D unresolved. The V gene lost 0 bases and the J gene lost 1 base, with 6 bases spanning the gap. CDR3 size: 14 residues. Germline V lookup: CDR1 MNHEY, CDR2 SVGAGI.

This rearrangement joins TRBV7-9 to TRBJ2-5, with 11 bases fitting TRBD2. Per the germline V gene, CDR1 is SEHNR and CDR2 is FQNEAQ (reference sequence). The CDR3 runs to 16 residues. Trimming cost V 5 bases and J 2 bases; bases outside gene matches: 7. The CDR3, as DNA: TGTGCCAGCAGCCCACTAGCGGGGGCCATACAAGAGACCCAGTACTTC. Its translation: CASSPLAGAIQETQYF.

The J gene is TRBJ2-2, the V gene TRBV5-5; possibly TRBD1 for D (6 bases). From germline, CDR1 is SGHKS and CDR2 YYEKEE (reference sequence). This CDR3 has 15 residues. The V end was cut by 3 bases, the J end by 0 bases, with 9 bases between. CDR3 loop: CASSSRGTNTGELFF. CDR3 sequence (DNA): TGTGCCAGCAGCTCCAGGGGTACGAACACCGGGGAGCTGTTTTTT.